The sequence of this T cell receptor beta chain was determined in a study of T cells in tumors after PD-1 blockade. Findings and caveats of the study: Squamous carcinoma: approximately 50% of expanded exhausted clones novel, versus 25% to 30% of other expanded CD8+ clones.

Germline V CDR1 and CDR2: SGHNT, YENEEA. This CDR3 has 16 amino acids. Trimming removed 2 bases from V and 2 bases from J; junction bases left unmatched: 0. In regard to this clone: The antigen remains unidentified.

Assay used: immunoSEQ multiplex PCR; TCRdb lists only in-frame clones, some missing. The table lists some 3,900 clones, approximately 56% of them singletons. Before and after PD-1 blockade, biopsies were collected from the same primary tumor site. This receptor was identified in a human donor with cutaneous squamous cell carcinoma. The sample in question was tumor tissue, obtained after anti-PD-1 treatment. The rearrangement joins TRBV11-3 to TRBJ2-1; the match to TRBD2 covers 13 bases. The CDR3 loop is CASSLTSGGAYNEQFF. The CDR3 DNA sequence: TGTGCCAGCAGCTTAACTAGCGGGGGGGCCTACAATGAGCAGTTCTTC.